This T cell receptor (beta chain) was sequenced for a study of shared clonotypes between healthy human individuals. Findings of the study overall: Non-shared clonotypes were found to have lower generation probabilities than the clonotypes that were shared by all four of the sorted-subset donors.

The protocol was immunoSEQ multiplex PCR, while the TCRdb copy is restricted to in-frame clones and leaves out a portion. The sample holds 500,000 to 550,000 clones, 95% to 97% seen once. The CDR3 runs 14 residues. V lost 7 bases, J lost 5 bases, and 15 bases lay in between. Germline lookup yields CDR1 SEHNR and CDR2 FQNEAQ (reference sequence). In regard to this clone: No antigen is known for it.

This receptor was identified in a woman in her 30s in good health. The chain combines TRBV7-9 with TRBJ2-1; D assignment may be TRBD1 or TRBD2 (6 bases each). The specimen sequenced was naive CD4+ T cells sorted from blood. Stated subset: CD45RA+ positively selected. CDR3 coding DNA: TGTGCCAGCAAGAGGGGGGAGCAGAACAATGAGCAGTTCTTC. Amino acids: CASKRGEQNNEQFF. The variable domain in full, completed from reference TRBV7-9 and TRBJ2-1, reads DTGVSQNPRHKITKRGQNVTFRCDPISEHNRLYWYRQTLGQGPEFLTYFQNEAQLEKSRLLSDRFSAERPKGSFSTLEIQRTEQGDSAMYLCASKRGEQNNEQFFGPGTRLTVL.